This entry lists 14 T cell receptor beta chains sequenced from one sample in a study of tumor-infiltrating lymphocytes in primary liver carcinoma. Unsorted whole blood supplied the blood RNA, and germline DNA was isolated too. With a constant-region primer, TCR beta cDNA was made from 450 to 550 ng of total RNA. Three rounds of nested multiplex PCR with slightly modified ARM-PCR produced TCR beta libraries. Forward primers for TRBV1-TRBV30 and a C-beta reverse primer served the first two PCR rounds, at approximately 10 cycles each. MiXCR, run by TCRdb on the multiplex PCR reads, gives a single entry per CDR3 protein. The sample lists about 310,000 distinct CDR3 sequences; roughly 60% were seen once. Sequencing was performed on peripheral blood. The receptors originated from a woman aged 25 to 39 with primary liver carcinoma and hepatitis B virus infection.

This clonotype occurred a few times. The chain is built from TRBV28 and TRBJ2-3, with D hard to call. Trimming took off 11 bases at V and 1 base at J, with 13 bases between the two ends. CDR3 length: 13 residues. The V gene's germline CDR1 is MDHEN and CDR2 SYDVKM. The CDR3 here is CASRAQGTDTQYF. CDR3 coding DNA: TGTGCCTCCCGGGCGCAGGGCACAGATACGCAGTATTTT.

The chain employs TRBV6-2 or TRBV6-3 and TRBJ1-5; 9 bases are shared with TRBD1. Germline V CDR1 and CDR2: MNHEY, SVGEGT. The trim removed 5 bases at V and 1 base at J, leaving 9 bases unmatched. CDR3 length: 17 residues. CDR3 DNA sequence: TGTGCCAGCAGTCACGAGAGGGACAGGGTGAGCAATCAGCCCCAGCATTTT. Its translation is CASSHERDRVSNQPQHF.

As for this clonotype: A read error may be the cause here, since a much bigger clone is one base away. CDR3 DNA sequence: TGCGCCAGCAGCCAAGTATACAGCGGGTACACTGAGCAGTTCTTC. It yields the protein CASSQVYSGYTEQFF. The chain has TRBV4-3 and TRBJ2-1; weak D call: TRBD2 (6 bases). The CDR3 loop spans 15 amino acids. Germline lookup yields CDR1 LGHNA and CDR2 YSLEER.

This clonotype has a count of ten or more. V gene TRBV11-2 combines with J gene TRBJ2-1, with TRBD2 matching 12 bases. Germline V CDR1 and CDR2: SGHAT, FQNNGV. The J segment lost 7 bases and the V segment lost 6 bases, leaving 4 bases of the junction unmatched. The CDR3 totals 14 residues. The CDR3 region has the DNA TGTGCCAGCAGACTAGCGGGAGGTGTTAATGAGCAGTTCTTC. This gives the protein CASRLAGGVNEQFF.

The chain joins TRBV5-1 to TRBJ2-1; 12 positions match TRBD1. V was pared by 4 bases and J by 5 bases, with 4 bases of the junction left unmatched. This CDR3 spans 15 amino acids. CDR1 and CDR2 (germline): SGHRS, YFSETQ. The DNA of the CDR3 is TGCGCCAGCAGCCCGGGACAGGGGGCCCACAATGAGCAGTTCTTC. This gives the protein CASSPGQGAHNEQFF.

At least ten counts were recorded for this clonotype. The chain carries TRBV11-2 and TRBJ1-3; D gene unclear. Per the germline V gene, CDR1 is SGHAT and CDR2 is FQNNGV. Trimming took off 5 bases at V and 2 bases at J, with 16 bases between the two ends. The CDR3 runs 16 residues. This CDR3 reads CASSPPWMGPGNTIYF. CDR3 nucleotide sequence: TGTGCCAGCAGCCCCCCTTGGATGGGCCCTGGAAACACCATATATTTT.

This clonotype was seen a few times. As DNA, the CDR3 is TGTGCCAGCAGCTTAGCTAATCCAAGAGCCCATGGCTACACCTTC. This codes for CASSLANPRAHGYTF. The rearrangement links TRBV7-9 to TRBJ1-2; the D is unclear. Germline V gives CDR1 SEHNR, CDR2 FQNEAQ (reference sequence). Trimming removed 0 bases at V and 6 bases at J, with 14 bases between. This CDR3 is built from 15 residues.

J is TRBJ2-5 and V is TRBV11-2; 9 bases agree with TRBD2. This CDR3 has 19 amino acids. Trimming removed 3 bases from V and 5 bases from J; junction bases left unmatched: 19. Germline CDR1 SGHAT, CDR2 FQNNGV. The CDR3 spells CASSLGTGTSRQQGETQYF. The CDR3 DNA reads as TGTGCCAGCAGCTTGGGAACCGGGACTAGCCGACAGCAGGGTGAGACCCAGTACTTC.

This clonotype was found many times. One end of the junction does not line up with germline, which may come from a read error. The gene calls are TRBV12-3 or TRBV12-4 and TRBJ1-5, with D tentatively TRBD1 (6 bases). This CDR3 has 15 residues. The CDR3 DNA reads as TGTGCCAGCAGGATGGGAGGGGGTAGCCATCAGCCCCAGCATTTT. Translated: CASRMGGGSHQPQHF.

CDR3 DNA sequence: TGTGCCATCAGTGAGTCGCGTGGGAATCAGCCCCAGCATTTT. As protein: CAISESRGNQPQHF. The gene calls are TRBV10-3 and TRBJ1-5; D remains unclear. Germline V lookup: CDR1 ENHRY, CDR2 SYGVKD. Trimming cost V 0 bases and J 4 bases, with 7 bases left between them. The CDR3 is 14 residues long.

V is TRBV7-9 and J is TRBJ2-1; 8 nucleotides agree with TRBD2. V lost 2 bases, J lost 6 bases, and 3 bases stayed unmatched. The CDR3 has 14 residues. Germline CDR1 reads SEHNR; CDR2 reads FQNEAQ (reference sequence). CDR3 coding DNA: TGTGCCAGCAGCTTATTCGGGAGGGCCAATGAGCAGTTCTTC. The encoded protein is CASSLFGRANEQFF.

A note on this clonotype: A junction boundary mismatches the germline segment, possibly from a read error. The rearrangement joins TRBV12-3 or TRBV12-4 to TRBJ2-3, with D perhaps TRBD2 (5 bases). The CDR3 runs 15 residues. CDR3 nucleotides: TGTGCCAGCGGTTTACGGGCGGGCAACATAGATACGCAGTATTTT. It yields the protein CASGLRAGNIDTQYF.

Remarks on this clonotype: This could be a read error, since a much larger clone is one nucleotide away. The chain joins TRBV4-2 to TRBJ2-1; 9 nucleotides line up with TRBD2. Germline V gene sequence: CDR1 LGHNA, CDR2 YNFKEQ. The CDR3 covers 18 residues. The CDR3 sequence: CASSQEGSSGKHYNERFF. CDR3 sequence (DNA): TGTGCCAGCAGCCAAGAGGGGTCTAGCGGGAAGCACTACAATGAGCGGTTCTTC.

This clonotype has more than one count but fewer than ten. The chain joins TRBV6-1 to TRBJ2-3, with a weak D call TRBD2 (6 bases). The CDR3 is 15 amino acids. Germline-derived CDR1 and CDR2 are MNHNS and SASEGT. V was pared by 2 bases and J by 1 base, with 10 bases between. CDR3 region: CASSEYGGGTDTQYF. The CDR3 DNA sequence: TGTGCCAGCAGTGAATATGGCGGGGGCACAGATACGCAGTATTTT.